The rows below give T cell receptor beta chains drawn from one sample of a study of CD8+ T cells in alopecia areata. The method was immunoSEQ multiplex PCR; TCRdb's version includes in-frame clones alone and lacks a portion of them. The sample holds hundreds of thousands of clones, 58% seen once. This sample comprised CD4+ T cells sorted from blood, obtained at week 24, from a patient treated with tofacitinib. These receptors came from a human donor with alopecia areata. CDR3s include the opening cysteine and the closing phenylalanine or tryptophan. The order of the fields is clone size, J gene, D gene, V gene, CDR3 protein, CDR3 DNA. D genes are given only for firm matches. Size is stated for part of the rows, as once, few or many counts, or as a class when the clone is expanded.

clone size: .
J gene: TRBJ2-5
D gene: .
V gene: TRBV20-1
CDR3 protein: CSASLVGTQYF
CDR3 DNA: TGCAGTGCTAGCTTGGTCGGGACCCAGTACTTC

clone size: .
J gene: TRBJ1-2
D gene: TRBD1
V gene: TRBV29-1
CDR3 protein: CSEGDRNYGYTF
CDR3 DNA: TGCAGCGAAGGGGACAGAAACTATGGCTACACCTTC

clone size: .
J gene: TRBJ2-3
D gene: .
V gene: TRBV30
CDR3 protein: CACSKDWVTDTQYF
CDR3 DNA: TGTGCCTGCTCGAAAGATTGGGTTACAGATACGCAGTATTTT

clone size: .
J gene: TRBJ2-5
D gene: TRBD2
V gene: TRBV7-2
CDR3 protein: CASSILAEMYQETQYF
CDR3 DNA: TGTGCCAGCAGCATACTAGCGGAAATGTACCAAGAGACCCAGTACTTC

clone size: few
J gene: TRBJ1-3
D gene: .
V gene: TRBV10-3
CDR3 protein: CAIQQQTGNTIYF
CDR3 DNA: TGTGCCATTCAACAGCAAACTGGAAACACCATATATTTT

clone size: .
J gene: TRBJ2-1
D gene: .
V gene: TRBV4-1
CDR3 protein: CASSQVAQPSSEQFF
CDR3 DNA: TGCGCCAGCAGCCAAGTAGCTCAACCCTCTTCTGAGCAGTTCTTC

clone size: few
J gene: TRBJ2-7
D gene: TRBD2
V gene: TRBV5-1
CDR3 protein: CASSFSGGSSYEQYF
CDR3 DNA: TGCGCCAGCAGCTTTTCCGGGGGGAGCTCCTACGAGCAGTACTTC

clone size: once
J gene: TRBJ1-1
D gene: .
V gene: TRBV7-2
CDR3 protein: CASSLEGLNTEAFF
CDR3 DNA: TGTGCCAGCAGCTTAGAGGGACTGAACACTGAAGCTTTCTTT

clone size: once
J gene: TRBJ2-5
D gene: TRBD1
V gene: TRBV19
CDR3 protein: CASSITGQSQETQYF
CDR3 DNA: TGTGCCAGTAGTATTACGGGACAGTCGCAAGAGACCCAGTACTTC

clone size: .
J gene: TRBJ1-5
D gene: .
V gene: TRBV23-1
CDR3 protein: CASSQSGVSNQPQHF
CDR3 DNA: TGCGCCAGCAGTCAATCGGGAGTCTCCAATCAGCCCCAGCATTTT

clone size: few
J gene: TRBJ2-1
D gene: .
V gene: TRBV7-2
CDR3 protein: CASSPGRPYNEQFF
CDR3 DNA: TGTGCCAGCAGCCCTGGCAGGCCCTACAATGAGCAGTTCTTC

clone size: .
J gene: TRBJ2-5
D gene: .
V gene: TRBV4-1
CDR3 protein: CASSYPARDHRETQYF
CDR3 DNA: TGCGCCAGCAGCTACCCGGCCCGCGACCATCGGGAGACCCAGTACTTC

clone size: few
J gene: TRBJ2-2
D gene: TRBD1
V gene: TRBV28
CDR3 protein: CASSTPTGTNTGELFF
CDR3 DNA: TGTGCCAGCAGTACCCCGACAGGGACGAACACCGGGGAGCTGTTTTTT

clone size: .
J gene: TRBJ2-5
D gene: TRBD1
V gene: TRBV2
CDR3 protein: CASRANRGLEGTQYF
CDR3 DNA: TGTGCCAGCAGAGCAAACAGGGGGCTGGAAGGGACCCAGTACTTC

clone size: once
J gene: TRBJ1-5
D gene: .
V gene: TRBV6-5
CDR3 protein: CASSAGGQPQHF
CDR3 DNA: TGTGCCAGCAGTGCAGGCGGTCAGCCCCAGCATTTT

clone size: few
J gene: TRBJ1-1
D gene: .
V gene: TRBV5-1
CDR3 protein: CASSLDGAHTEAFF
CDR3 DNA: TGCGCCAGCAGCTTGGACGGAGCCCACACTGAAGCTTTCTTT